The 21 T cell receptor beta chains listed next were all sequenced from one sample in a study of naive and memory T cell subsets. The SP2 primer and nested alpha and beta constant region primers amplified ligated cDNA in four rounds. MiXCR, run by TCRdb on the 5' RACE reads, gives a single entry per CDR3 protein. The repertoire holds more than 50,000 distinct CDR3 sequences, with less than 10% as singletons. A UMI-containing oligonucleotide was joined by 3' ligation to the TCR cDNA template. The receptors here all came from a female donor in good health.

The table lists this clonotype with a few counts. The CDR3 reads CSAYTQGSGANVLTF. The CDR3 nucleotides read TGCAGTGCTTATACTCAGGGGTCTGGGGCCAACGTCCTGACTTTC. The genes are TRBV20-1 and TRBJ2-6, with D possibly being TRBD1 (6 bases). Trimming pared 5 bases from V and 1 base from J, leaving 12 bases between. The CDR3 consists of 15 residues. The germline V gene encodes CDR1 DFQATT and CDR2 SNEGSKA (reference sequence).

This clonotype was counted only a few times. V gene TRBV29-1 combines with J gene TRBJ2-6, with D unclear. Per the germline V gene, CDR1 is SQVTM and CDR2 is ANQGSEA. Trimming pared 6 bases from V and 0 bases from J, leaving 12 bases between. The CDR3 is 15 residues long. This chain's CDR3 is CSVNNMVSGANVLTF. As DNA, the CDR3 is TGCAGCGTCAATAACATGGTCTCTGGGGCCAACGTCCTGACTTTC.

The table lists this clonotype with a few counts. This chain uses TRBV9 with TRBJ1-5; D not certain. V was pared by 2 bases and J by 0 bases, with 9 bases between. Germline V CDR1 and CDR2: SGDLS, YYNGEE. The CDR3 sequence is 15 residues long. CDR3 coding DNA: TGTGCCAGCAGCGTCCGACCTGATAGCAATCAGCCCCAGCATTTT. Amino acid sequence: CASSVRPDSNQPQHF.

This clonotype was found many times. CDR3 amino acids: CASSSSGRTSTDTQYF. For the CDR3, the DNA is TGTGCCAGCAGTTCCTCGGGGAGGACTAGCACAGATACGCAGTATTTT. The rearrangement uses TRBV12-3 or TRBV12-4 and TRBJ2-3, with D tentatively TRBD2 (6 bases). V lost 4 bases, J lost 0 bases, and 14 bases lay in between. CDR3 size: 16 residues.

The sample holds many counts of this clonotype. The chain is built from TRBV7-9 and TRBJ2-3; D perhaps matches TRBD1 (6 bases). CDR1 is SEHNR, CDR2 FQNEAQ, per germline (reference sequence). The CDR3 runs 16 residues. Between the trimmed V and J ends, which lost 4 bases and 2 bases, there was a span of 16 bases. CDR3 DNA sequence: TGTGCCAGCAGCTCTACTCAGGACAGAAACACAGATACGCAGTATTTT. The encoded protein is CASSSTQDRNTDTQYF.

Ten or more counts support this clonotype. This chain's CDR3 is CSARRTSGRRNEQFF. In DNA form, the CDR3 reads TGCAGTGCTAGACGGACTAGCGGGAGGAGGAATGAGCAGTTCTTC. The genes are TRBV20-1 and TRBJ2-1; 14 positions match TRBD2. Trimming at V came to 2 bases and at J to 7 bases, leaving 4 bases not matched to a gene. The germline V gene encodes CDR1 DFQATT and CDR2 SNEGSKA (reference sequence). The CDR3 is made up of 15 amino acids.

This CDR3 reads CASRYGVHSNQPQHF. DNA of the CDR3: TGTGCCAGCAGATATGGGGTCCATAGCAATCAGCCCCAGCATTTT. The rearrangement joins TRBV2 to TRBJ1-5; D gene ambiguous. This CDR3 comprises 15 residues. V lost 6 bases to trimming and J lost 0 bases, with 12 bases between them. Germline values: CDR1 SNHLY, CDR2 FYNNEI.

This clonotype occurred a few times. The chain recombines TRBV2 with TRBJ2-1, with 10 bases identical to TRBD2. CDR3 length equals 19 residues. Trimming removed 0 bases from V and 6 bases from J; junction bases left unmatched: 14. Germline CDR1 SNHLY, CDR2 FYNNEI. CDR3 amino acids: CASSEARPHLRLAGNEQFF. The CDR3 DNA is TGTGCCAGCAGTGAAGCGCGCCCCCACCTGAGACTAGCGGGCAATGAGCAGTTCTTC.

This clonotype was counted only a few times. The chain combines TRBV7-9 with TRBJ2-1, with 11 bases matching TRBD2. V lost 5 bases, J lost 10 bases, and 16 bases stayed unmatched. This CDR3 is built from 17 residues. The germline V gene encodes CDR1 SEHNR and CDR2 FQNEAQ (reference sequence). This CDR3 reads CASSPRGTRLAGREQFF. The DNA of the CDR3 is TGTGCCAGCAGCCCCCGCGGGACCCGACTAGCGGGACGAGAGCAGTTCTTC.

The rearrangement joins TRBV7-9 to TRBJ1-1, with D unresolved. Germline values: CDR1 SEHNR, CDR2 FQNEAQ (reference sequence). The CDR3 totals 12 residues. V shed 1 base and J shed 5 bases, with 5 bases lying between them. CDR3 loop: CASSLDWTEAFF. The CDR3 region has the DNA TGTGCCAGCAGCTTAGATTGGACTGAAGCTTTCTTT.

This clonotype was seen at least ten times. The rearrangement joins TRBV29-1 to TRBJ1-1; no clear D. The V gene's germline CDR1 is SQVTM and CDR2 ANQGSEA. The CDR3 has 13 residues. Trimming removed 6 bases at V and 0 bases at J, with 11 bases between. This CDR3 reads CSVGRALNTEAFF. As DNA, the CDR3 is TGCAGCGTCGGACGGGCCTTGAACACTGAAGCTTTCTTT.

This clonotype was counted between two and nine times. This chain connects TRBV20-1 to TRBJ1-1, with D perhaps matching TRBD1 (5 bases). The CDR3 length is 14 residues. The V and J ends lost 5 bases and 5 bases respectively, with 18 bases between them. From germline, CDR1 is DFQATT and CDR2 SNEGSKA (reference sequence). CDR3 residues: CSAPSGVWKTEAFF. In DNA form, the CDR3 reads TGCAGTGCTCCCTCGGGGGTTTGGAAGACTGAAGCTTTCTTT.

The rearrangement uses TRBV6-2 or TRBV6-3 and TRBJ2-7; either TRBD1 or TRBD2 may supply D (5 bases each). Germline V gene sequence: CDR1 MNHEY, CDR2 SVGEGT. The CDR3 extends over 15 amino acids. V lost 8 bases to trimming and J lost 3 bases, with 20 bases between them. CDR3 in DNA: TGTGCCAGCCAGAACCGGGACCCCGGCTTCTACGAGCAGTACTTC. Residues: CASQNRDPGFYEQYF.

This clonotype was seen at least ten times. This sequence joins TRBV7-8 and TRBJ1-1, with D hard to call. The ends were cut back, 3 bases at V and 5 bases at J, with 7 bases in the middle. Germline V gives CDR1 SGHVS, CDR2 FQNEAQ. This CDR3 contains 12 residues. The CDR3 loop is CASSFRRTEAFF. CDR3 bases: TGTGCCAGCAGCTTCCGGAGGACTGAAGCTTTCTTT. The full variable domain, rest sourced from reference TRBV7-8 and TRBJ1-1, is GAGVSQSPRYKVAKRGQDVALRCDPISGHVSLFWYQQALGQGPEFLTYFQNEAQLDKSGLPSDRFFAERPEGSVSTLKIQRTQQEDSAVYLCASSFRRTEAFFGQGTRLTVV.

Here the CDR3 reads CASKGGSETQYF. For the CDR3, the DNA is TGTGCCAGCAAGGGGGGTTCGGAGACCCAGTACTTC. J is TRBJ2-5 and V is TRBV27, with D possibly being TRBD1 or TRBD2 (6 bases each). Germline loops: CDR1 MNHEY, CDR2 SMNVEV (reference sequence). With 7 bases removed from V and 5 bases from J, the gap between germline ends came to 11 bases. This CDR3 region has 12 residues.

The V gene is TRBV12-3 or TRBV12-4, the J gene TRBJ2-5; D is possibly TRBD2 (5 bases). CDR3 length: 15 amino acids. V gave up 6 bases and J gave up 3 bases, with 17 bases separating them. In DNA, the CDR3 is TGTGCCAGCAGGGCCCAAGAGGACTTTAAAGAGACCCAGTACTTC. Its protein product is CASRAQEDFKETQYF.

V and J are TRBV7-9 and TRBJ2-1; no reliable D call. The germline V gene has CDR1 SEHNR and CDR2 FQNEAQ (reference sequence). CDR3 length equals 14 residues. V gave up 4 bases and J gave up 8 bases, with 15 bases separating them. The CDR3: CASSSRDKDDEQFF. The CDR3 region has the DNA TGTGCCAGCAGCTCAAGAGACAAGGACGATGAGCAGTTCTTC.

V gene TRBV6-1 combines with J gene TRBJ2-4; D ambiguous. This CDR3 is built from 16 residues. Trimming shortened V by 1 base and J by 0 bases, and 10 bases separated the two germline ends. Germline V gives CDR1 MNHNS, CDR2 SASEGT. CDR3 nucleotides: TGTGCCAGCAGTGAAGTTTGGGGTAGAGCCAAAAACATTCAGTACTTC. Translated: CASSEVWGRAKNIQYF.

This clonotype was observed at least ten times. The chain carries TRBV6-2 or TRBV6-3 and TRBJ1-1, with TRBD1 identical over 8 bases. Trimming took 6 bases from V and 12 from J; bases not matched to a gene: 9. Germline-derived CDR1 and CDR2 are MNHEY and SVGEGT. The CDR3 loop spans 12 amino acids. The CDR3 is CASRTDRGATFF. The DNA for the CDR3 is TGTGCCAGCAGGACCGACAGGGGTGCAACTTTCTTT.

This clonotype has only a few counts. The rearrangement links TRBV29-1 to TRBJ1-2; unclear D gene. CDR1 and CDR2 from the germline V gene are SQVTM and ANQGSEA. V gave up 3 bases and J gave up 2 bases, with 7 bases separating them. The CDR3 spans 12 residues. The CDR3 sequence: CSVDSPNYGYTF. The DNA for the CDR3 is TGCAGCGTTGACAGTCCGAACTATGGCTACACCTTC.

In nucleotides, the CDR3 is TGTGCCATCAGCTGGGACCAAGATACGCAGTATTTT. This encodes CAISWDQDTQYF. This sequence joins TRBV10-3 and TRBJ2-3; the D call may be TRBD1 or TRBD2 (5 bases each). There are 12 residues in the CDR3. Looked up from germline, CDR1 is ENHRY and CDR2 is SYGVKD. The ends were cut back, 6 bases at V and 5 bases at J, with 9 bases in the middle.